The entry below describes one T cell receptor (beta chain). Antigen specificity is unknown. T lymphocytes (CD4+ and CD8+) were sorted from PBMCs. The data are from a study of CD8+ T cells in alopecia areata. General study results and limits: Normal scalp showed lower clonality than lesional scalp, especially alopecia totalis/universalis. Scalp repertoires also include resident alphabeta T cells from normal skin.

Extracted from the samples, RNA was reverse transcribed into cDNA to serve as the sequencing template. Measured with immunoSEQ multiplex PCR; TCRdb has only the in-frame clones, and not every one. The sample holds about 64,000 clones, roughly 47% seen once. The CDR3 extends over 14 amino acids. Trimming shortened V by 5 bases and J by 1 base, and 12 bases separated the two germline ends. CDR1 and CDR2 (germline): MNHEY, SVGAGI. This TCR derives from a human donor with alopecia areata. The specimen sequenced was NKG2D-low CD8+ T cells sorted from blood. The V gene is TRBV6-5, the J gene TRBJ2-7, with D perhaps matching TRBD1 or TRBD2 (6 bases each). The CDR3 here is CASSRGDLSYEQYF. CDR3 nucleotides: TGTGCCAGCAGTAGGGGGGACCTTTCCTACGAGCAGTACTTC.